Listed below are T cell receptor beta chains from one sample, sequenced in a study of T cells after yellow fever vaccination. TCRdb used MiXCR to reprocess the 5' RACE reads, holding one entry per CDR3 protein. The data hold hundreds of thousands of distinct CDR3 sequences, with around 12% observed a single time. Sequencing used CD4+ T cells sorted from PBMCs, obtained 15 days after the yellow fever booster vaccination. The origin of the receptors is a man aged 18 to 30 who received the YFV17D yellow fever vaccine. Both conserved end residues are part of each CDR3. D genes are given only for firm matches. The listing skips clone size in some rows; elsewhere it reads once, few, many or a size class.

abundance	d_gene	v_gene	j_gene	CDR3nt	CDR3aa
.	TRBD1	TRBV9	TRBJ1-3	TGTGCCAGCAGCGGGGGACAGGAAGGAAACACCATATATTTT	CASSGGQEGNTIYF
many	TRBD2	TRBV4-3	TRBJ2-1	TGCGCCAGCAGCCAAAGTAGCGGGGGGGCCGGTGAGCAGTTCTTC	CASSQSSGGAGEQFF
.	TRBD1	TRBV9	TRBJ1-2	TGTGCCAGCAGCCCTTTATCAGGGGGGGTCGTTGGAACCTTC	CASSPLSGGVVGTF
.	TRBD1	TRBV4-2	TRBJ2-5	TGTGCCAGCAGCCGGACAGGTCCTGTGGAGACCCAGTACTTC	CASSRTGPVETQYF
.	.	TRBV5-1	TRBJ1-1	TGCGCCAGCAGCTTGGGCGGGTGGGAGTTGAACACTGAAGCTTTCTTT	CASSLGGWELNTEAFF
.	TRBD2	TRBV7-6	TRBJ2-1	TGTGCCAGCAGCTCCGGGGGGGAGGTTGAGCAGTTCTTC	CASSSGGEVEQFF
few	TRBD1	TRBV5-1	TRBJ1-4	TGCGCCAGCAGCATGGGAGACTCCGGGACAGGCTTTTTTCGGGAAAAACTGTTTTTT	CASSMGDSGTGFFREKLFF
.	.	TRBV30	TRBJ1-1	TGTGCCTGGAGCCAGGGGACCCTTTTTGAAGCTTTCTTT	CAWSQGTLFEAFF
.	.	TRBV7-2	TRBJ2-3	TGTGCCAGCAGCTTCCTGAACGGGGGAGAAAATACGCAGTATTTT	CASSFLNGGENTQYF
.	TRBD1	TRBV27	TRBJ2-6	TGTGCCAGCAGTTCGGGACAGGGGGCTGCTGGGGCCAACGTCCTGACTTTC	CASSSGQGAAGANVLTF
many	TRBD2	TRBV5-1	TRBJ2-5	TGCGCCAGCAGCCTGCTGGGGAGCGGGGTAGAGACCCAGTACTTC	CASSLLGSGVETQYF
few	.	TRBV5-4	TRBJ1-2	TGTGCCAGCAGCTTGGGTGGGGGCAGGGATTCGGCTAACTATGGCTACACCTTC	CASSLGGGRDSANYGYTF
few	TRBD1	TRBV12-3/TRBV12-4	TRBJ1-1	TGTGCCAGCAGTTTAGGCGACAGGGGTGGCACTGAAGCTTTCTTT	CASSLGDRGGTEAFF
few	.	TRBV6-1	TRBJ1-5	TGTGCCAGCATCCCGGACAGCGCGGGTTATCAGCCCCAGCATTTT	CASIPDSAGYQPQHF
.	.	TRBV20-1	TRBJ2-5	TGCAGTCCGGGGACGCAAGAGACCCAGTACTTC	CSPGTQETQYF
.	.	TRBV11-2	TRBJ2-2	TGTGCCAGCAGAAGTATAGGAGGGTACACCGGGGAGCTGTTTTTT	CASRSIGGYTGELFF
many	.	TRBV5-1	TRBJ2-1	TGCGCCAGCAGCTTGGTAGCAGGGAAGAATGAGCAGTTCTTC	CASSLVAGKNEQFF
few	TRBD1	TRBV20-1	TRBJ1-6	TGCAGTGCCACACCGGGACAGGGAAATTCACCCCTCCACTTT	CSATPGQGNSPLHF
few	TRBD1	TRBV10-2	TRBJ2-7	TGCGCCAGCAGGGAGGGACAGGGGTCCTACGAGCAGTACTTC	CASREGQGSYEQYF
many	TRBD2	TRBV6-2/TRBV6-3	TRBJ2-3	TGTGCCAGCAGCTTCCCGTTAGCGGGGGCCGTTAGAGATACGCAGTATTTT	CASSFPLAGAVRDTQYF
few	.	TRBV7-9	TRBJ1-3	TGTGCCAGCAGCTACACAGGGCGGGGAAACACCATATATTTT	CASSYTGRGNTIYF
.	TRBD1	TRBV10-3	TRBJ1-2	TGTGCCATCAGTGAGCCAGGGGGCACTAACTATGGCTACACCTTC	CAISEPGGTNYGYTF
few	.	TRBV12-3/TRBV12-4	TRBJ2-1	TGTGCCAGCGGAAATCTAGAGCAGTTCTTC	CASGNLEQFF
.	.	TRBV4-2	TRBJ1-4	TGTGCCAGCAGCCAAGAGCCGCCACAGTTCTTTAATGAAAAACTGTTTTTT	CASSQEPPQFFNEKLFF
many	.	TRBV7-2	TRBJ2-3	TGTGCCAGCAGCTTAATGGCAGATACGCAGTATTTT	CASSLMADTQYF
.	.	TRBV5-4	TRBJ2-5	TGTGCCAGCAGCTCCCCTCTAGGGGGGCAAGAGACCCAGTACTTC	CASSSPLGGQETQYF
few	.	TRBV19	TRBJ2-1	TGTGCCAGTTCGGACGGGGAACGGTATGAGCAGTTCTTC	CASSDGERYEQFF
few	TRBD1	TRBV7-9	TRBJ2-3	TGTGCCAGCAGCTTAGCTCCGGGCAGGGGGCCGACGGATACGCAGTATTTT	CASSLAPGRGPTDTQYF
many	TRBD1	TRBV5-4	TRBJ2-7	TGTGCCAGCAGCTTGGCGACAGGGTCCTACGAGCAGTACTTC	CASSLATGSYEQYF
many	.	TRBV5-1	TRBJ1-2	TGCGCCAGCAGCTTGGAAGCCGGTGGCTATGGCTACACCTTC	CASSLEAGGYGYTF
few	.	TRBV5-1	TRBJ1-4	TGCGCCAGCAGCTTGAGCAGGGGAGCGAATGAAAAACTGTTTTTT	CASSLSRGANEKLFF
.	TRBD2	TRBV11-2	TRBJ2-3	TGTGCCAGCAGCTTAAGCAGACTAGCGGGGAGCACAGATACGCAGTATTTT	CASSLSRLAGSTDTQYF
.	TRBD2	TRBV6-5	TRBJ2-7	TGTGCCACCCGTCGGGAGGGGGAGCGCGAGCAGTACTTC	CATRREGEREQYF
.	.	TRBV7-2	TRBJ1-1	TGTGCCAGCAGCTTAGCAGGGGGAGCTTTCTTT	CASSLAGGAFF
.	.	TRBV3-1	TRBJ2-5	TGTGCCAGCAGCCAAGGAGGGCTTGAGACCCAGTACTTC	CASSQGGLETQYF
many	TRBD2	TRBV15	TRBJ2-5	TGTGCCACCAGCCTCCGGACTAGCGGGGAGGACCAGTACTTC	CATSLRTSGEDQYF
many	.	TRBV12-3/TRBV12-4	TRBJ1-1	TGTGCCAGCAGAGGACAGCTGAACACTGAAGCTTTCTTT	CASRGQLNTEAFF
.	.	TRBV5-5	TRBJ2-5	TGTGCCAGCAGCTTGTCAGTGCAAGAGACCCAGTACTTC	CASSLSVQETQYF
.	TRBD2	TRBV4-1	TRBJ2-2	TGCGCCAGCAGCCAAGCCCTAAATAGCGGGGGGGCGATCGGGGAGCTGTTTTTT	CASSQALNSGGAIGELFF
few	.	TRBV18	TRBJ1-2	TGTGCCAGCTCACCAATCACGGGCAGGGAAGTGTATGGCTACACCTTC	CASSPITGREVYGYTF
.	.	TRBV15	TRBJ2-5	TGTGCCACCAGCAGAGATAGAAGGGGGCAAGAGACCCAGTACTTC	CATSRDRRGQETQYF
many	.	TRBV5-1	TRBJ2-3	TGCGCCAGCAGCTTGGGGCACACAGATACGCAGTATTTT	CASSLGHTDTQYF
.	.	TRBV27	TRBJ1-2	TGTGCCAGCAGTTCCTTCCTCAGGGGAGGCAACTATGGCTACACCTTC	CASSSFLRGGNYGYTF
few	TRBD1	TRBV14	TRBJ2-5	TGTGCCAGCAGCCAAGGACAGGGGGCTCTCCAAGAGACCCAGTACTTC	CASSQGQGALQETQYF
once	.	TRBV19	TRBJ2-1	TGTGCCAGTCAGGACGGGAGCTCCTACAATGAGCAGTTCTTC	CASQDGSSYNEQFF
few	.	TRBV20-1	TRBJ1-2	TGCAGTGCCCCGAAGGCCGGGGTGCGCGTCTATGGCTACACCTTC	CSAPKAGVRVYGYTF
.	.	TRBV18	TRBJ2-4	TGTGCCAGCTCCGGCAGGATAAACATTCAGTACTTC	CASSGRINIQYF
few	TRBD2	TRBV6-2/TRBV6-3	TRBJ2-4	TGTGCCAGCAGCCATCGGCCTGTGGGGGGGAAAAACATTCAGTACTTC	CASSHRPVGGKNIQYF